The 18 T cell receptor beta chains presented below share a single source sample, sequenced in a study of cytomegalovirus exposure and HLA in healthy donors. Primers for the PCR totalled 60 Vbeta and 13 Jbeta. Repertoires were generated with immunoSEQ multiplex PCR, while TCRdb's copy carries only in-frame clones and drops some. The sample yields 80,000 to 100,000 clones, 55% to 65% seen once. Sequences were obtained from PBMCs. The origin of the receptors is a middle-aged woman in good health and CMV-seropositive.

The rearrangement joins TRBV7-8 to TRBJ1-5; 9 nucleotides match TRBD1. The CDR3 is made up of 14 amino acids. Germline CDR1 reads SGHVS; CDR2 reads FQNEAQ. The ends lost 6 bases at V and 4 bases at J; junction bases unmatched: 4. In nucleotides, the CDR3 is TGTGCCAGCAGTTCAGACAGGGGGAATCAGCCCCAGCATTTT. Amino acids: CASSSDRGNQPQHF.

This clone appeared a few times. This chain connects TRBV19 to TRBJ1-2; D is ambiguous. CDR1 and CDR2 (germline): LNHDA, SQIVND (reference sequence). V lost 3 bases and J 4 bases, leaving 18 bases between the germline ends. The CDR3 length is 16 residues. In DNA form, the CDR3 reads TGTGCCAGTAGTATCGAAGAGGGTCACCCTTTCTATGGCTACACCTTC. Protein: CASSIEEGHPFYGYTF.

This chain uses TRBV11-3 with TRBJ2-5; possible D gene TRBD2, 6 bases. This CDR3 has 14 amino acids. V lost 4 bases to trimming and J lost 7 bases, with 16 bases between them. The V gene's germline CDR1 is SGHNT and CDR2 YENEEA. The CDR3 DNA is TGTGCCAGCAGCTCGGACTATTTTTCGGGGACCCAGTACTTC. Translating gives CASSSDYFSGTQYF. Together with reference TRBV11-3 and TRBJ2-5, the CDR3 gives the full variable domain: EAGVVQSPRYKIIEKKQPVAFWCNPISGHNTLYWYLQNLGQGPELLIRYENEEAVDDSQLPKDRFSAERLKGVDSTLKIQPAELGDSAVYLCASSSDYFSGTQYFGPGTRLLVL.

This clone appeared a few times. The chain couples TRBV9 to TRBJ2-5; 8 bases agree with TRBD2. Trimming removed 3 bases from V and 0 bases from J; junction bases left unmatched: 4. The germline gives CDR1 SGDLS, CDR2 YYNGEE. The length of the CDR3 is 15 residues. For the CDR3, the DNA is TGTGCCAGCAGCGCCCGCGGGGGGTACCAAGAGACCCAGTACTTC. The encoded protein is CASSARGGYQETQYF.

The CDR3 reads CSVEDRGEQFF. The CDR3 region has the DNA TGCAGCGTTGAAGACCGAGGTGAGCAGTTCTTC. The rearrangement links TRBV29-1 to TRBJ2-1; D is unclear. V lost 0 bases and J 9 bases, leaving 6 bases between the germline ends. The germline CDR1 and CDR2 sequences are SQVTM and ANQGSEA. CDR3 size: 11 residues.

CDR3 coding DNA: TGCGCCAGCAGCCTAGCGGGAGATCTTGAGCAGTTCTTC. This codes for CASSLAGDLEQFF. The V gene is TRBV5-1, the J gene TRBJ2-1, with TRBD2 matching over 10 bases. Germline CDR1 and CDR2: SGHRS and YFSETQ. The length of the CDR3 is 13 residues. The V gene end was trimmed by 4 bases and the J gene end by 9 bases; junction bases not matched to a gene: 4.

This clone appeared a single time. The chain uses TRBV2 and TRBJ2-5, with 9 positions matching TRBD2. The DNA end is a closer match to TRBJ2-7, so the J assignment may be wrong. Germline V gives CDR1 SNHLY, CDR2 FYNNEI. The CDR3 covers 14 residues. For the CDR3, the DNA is TGTGCCAGCAGGAGGACTAGCGTCCTCTACGAGCAGTACTTC. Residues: CASRRTSVLYEQYF.

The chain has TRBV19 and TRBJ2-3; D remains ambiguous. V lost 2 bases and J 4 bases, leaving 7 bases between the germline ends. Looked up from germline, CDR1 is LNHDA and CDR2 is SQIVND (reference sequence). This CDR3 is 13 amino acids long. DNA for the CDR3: TGTGCCAGTAGTATATCGGTTTCAGATACGCAGTATTTT. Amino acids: CASSISVSDTQYF.

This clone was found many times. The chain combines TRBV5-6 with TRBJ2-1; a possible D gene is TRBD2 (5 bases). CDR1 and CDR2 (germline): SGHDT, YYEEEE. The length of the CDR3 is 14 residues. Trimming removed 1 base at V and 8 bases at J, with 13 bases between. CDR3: CASSLTTTRHEQFF. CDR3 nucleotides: TGTGCCAGCAGCTTGACCACAACTAGGCATGAGCAGTTCTTC.

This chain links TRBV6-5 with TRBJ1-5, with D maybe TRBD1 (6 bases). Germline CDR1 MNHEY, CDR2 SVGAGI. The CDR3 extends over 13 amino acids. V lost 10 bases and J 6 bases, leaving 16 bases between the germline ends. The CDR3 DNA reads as TGTGCCACCAAAGGGGGAGCAAGTCAGCCCCAGCATTTT. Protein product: CATKGGASQPQHF.

CDR3 amino acids: CASSPRWSRDKYEQYF. CDR3 bases: TGTGCCAGCAGCCCGAGATGGTCCCGGGACAAATACGAGCAGTACTTC. This chain connects TRBV7-6 to TRBJ2-7; D possibly corresponds to TRBD1 (6 bases). CDR3 length: 16 residues. Trimming pared 5 bases from V and 4 bases from J, leaving 21 bases between. CDR1 is SGHVS, CDR2 FNYEAQ, per germline.

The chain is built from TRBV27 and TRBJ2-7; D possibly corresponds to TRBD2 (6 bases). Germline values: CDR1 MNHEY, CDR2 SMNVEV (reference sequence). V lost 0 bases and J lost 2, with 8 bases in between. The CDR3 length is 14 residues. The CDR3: CASSLSSGTYEQYF. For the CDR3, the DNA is TGTGCCAGCAGTTTATCTAGCGGAACCTACGAGCAGTACTTC.

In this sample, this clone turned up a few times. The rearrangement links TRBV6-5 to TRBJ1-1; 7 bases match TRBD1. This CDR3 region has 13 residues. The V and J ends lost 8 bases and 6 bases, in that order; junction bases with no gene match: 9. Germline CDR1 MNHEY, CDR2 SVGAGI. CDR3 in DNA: TGTGCCAGCGGATCCGGGACAGTGGCTGAAGCTTTCTTT. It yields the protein CASGSGTVAEAFF.

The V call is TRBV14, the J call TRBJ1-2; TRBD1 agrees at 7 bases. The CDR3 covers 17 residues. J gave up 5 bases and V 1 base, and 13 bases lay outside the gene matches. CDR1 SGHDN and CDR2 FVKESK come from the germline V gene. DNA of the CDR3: TGTGCCAGCAGCCAAGTGGTAATCGCAGGGGGTCAGTATGGCTACACCTTC. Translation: CASSQVVIAGGQYGYTF.

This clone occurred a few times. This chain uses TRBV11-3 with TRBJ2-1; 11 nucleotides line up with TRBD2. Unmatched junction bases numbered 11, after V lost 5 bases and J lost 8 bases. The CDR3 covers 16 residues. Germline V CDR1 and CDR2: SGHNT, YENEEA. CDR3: CASSGHLAGGRDEQFF. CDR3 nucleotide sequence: TGTGCCAGCAGCGGACACTTAGCGGGAGGGCGGGATGAGCAGTTCTTC. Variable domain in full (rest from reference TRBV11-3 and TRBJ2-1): EAGVVQSPRYKIIEKKQPVAFWCNPISGHNTLYWYLQNLGQGPELLIRYENEEAVDDSQLPKDRFSAERLKGVDSTLKIQPAELGDSAVYLCASSGHLAGGRDEQFFGPGTRLTVL.

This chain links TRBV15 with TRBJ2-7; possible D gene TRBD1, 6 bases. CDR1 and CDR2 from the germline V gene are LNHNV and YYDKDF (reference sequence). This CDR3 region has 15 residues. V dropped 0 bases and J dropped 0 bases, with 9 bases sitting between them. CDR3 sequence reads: CATSRDPGDSYEQYF. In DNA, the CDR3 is TGTGCCACCAGCAGAGATCCAGGGGACTCCTACGAGCAGTACTTC.

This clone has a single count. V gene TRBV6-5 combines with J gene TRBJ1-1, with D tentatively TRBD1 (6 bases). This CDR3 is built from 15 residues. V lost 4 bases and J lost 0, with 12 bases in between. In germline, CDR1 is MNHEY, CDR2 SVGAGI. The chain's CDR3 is CASSLARGMNTEAFF. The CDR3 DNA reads TGTGCCAGCAGTTTGGCCAGGGGTATGAACACTGAAGCTTTCTTT.

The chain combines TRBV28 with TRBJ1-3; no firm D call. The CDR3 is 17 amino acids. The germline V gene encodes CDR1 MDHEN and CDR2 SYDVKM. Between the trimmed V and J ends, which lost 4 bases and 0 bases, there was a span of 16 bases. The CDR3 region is CASSSRTRHFSGNTIYF. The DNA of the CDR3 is TGTGCCAGCAGTTCCCGAACACGACACTTCTCTGGAAACACCATATATTTT.